The rows below give T cell receptor beta chains drawn from one sample of a study of T cell repertoires in cytomegalovirus infection. TCRdb re-called the reads through MiXCR, storing one row per CDR3 protein. The sample comprises some 450,000 distinct CDR3 sequences, roughly a third of which are singletons, and roughly an eighth rests with the top ten. Sequencing input: PBMCs. The receptors shown here come from a human donor in good health (CMV status not recorded). Some clones in this sample may be carry-over from other donors' samples. Both conserved end residues are part of each CDR3. The D gene is left open where the match is weak. Clone size is not always given. Where it is, it says once, few, many or a class for expanded clones.

size,J,D,V,CDR3,DNA
NA,TRBJ1-3,NA,TRBV13,CASSPEDGNTIYF,TGTGCCAGCAGCCCCGAGGATGGAAACACCATATATTTT
many,TRBJ2-7,TRBD1,TRBV7-6,CASSLVQDRSSYEQYF,TGTGCCAGCAGCTTAGTCCAGGACAGGAGCTCCTACGAGCAGTACTTC
NA,TRBJ2-7,NA,TRBV12-3/TRBV12-4,CASSLLWSEQYF,TGTGCCAGCAGTCTTCTATGGAGCGAGCAGTACTTC
NA,TRBJ1-1,NA,TRBV19,CASSADSSGDTEAFF,TGTGCCAGTAGTGCGGACAGTTCGGGGGATACTGAAGCTTTCTTT
many,TRBJ1-1,NA,TRBV11-2,CASSLGPLNTEAFF,TGTGCCAGCAGCTTAGGCCCACTTAACACTGAAGCTTTCTTT
NA,TRBJ1-3,NA,TRBV28,CASSGGKREGRGNTIYF,TGTGCCAGCAGCGGGGGAAAGAGGGAAGGCCGTGGAAACACCATATATTTT
NA,TRBJ2-5,NA,TRBV12-3/TRBV12-4,CASSFLVGGAQETQYF,TGTGCCAGCAGTTTTTTAGTAGGGGGGGCCCAAGAGACCCAGTACTTC
few,TRBJ2-7,NA,TRBV4-3,CASTSQTEDNEYF,TGCGCCAGCACATCGCAAACTGAGGACAACGAGTACTTC
NA,TRBJ2-7,TRBD2,TRBV27,CASSLSASGFYEQYF,TGTGCCAGCAGTTTATCGGCTAGCGGGTTCTACGAGCAGTACTTC
many,TRBJ1-3,NA,TRBV4-1,CASSHLVTAGSGNTIYF,TGCGCCAGCAGCCACCTTGTTACAGCGGGCTCTGGAAACACCATATATTTT
few,TRBJ1-5,NA,TRBV6-2/TRBV6-3,CASSFGGPQHF,TGTGCCAGCAGTTTTGGGGGGCCCCAGCATTTT
NA,TRBJ1-4,NA,TRBV20-1,CSARSAPGDEKLFF,TGCAGTGCTAGATCTGCCCCGGGGGATGAAAAACTGTTTTTT
few,TRBJ2-7,TRBD1,TRBV11-2,CASAGTGEQYF,TGTGCCAGCGCAGGGACAGGGGAGCAGTACTTC
few,TRBJ2-6,NA,TRBV6-1,CASSPPRRGIAGANVLTF,TGTGCCAGCAGCCCCCCTAGGCGGGGAATCGCTGGGGCCAACGTCCTGACTTTC
few,TRBJ2-6,NA,TRBV10-3,CAISESESGANVLTF,TGTGCCATCAGTGAGTCAGAATCTGGGGCCAACGTCCTGACTTTC
NA,TRBJ2-5,TRBD2,TRBV2,CASRRTSGGEETQYF,TGTGCCAGCAGGCGGACTAGCGGGGGGGAAGAGACCCAGTACTTC
few,TRBJ2-7,TRBD1,TRBV5-1,CASSLPLGQVDYEQYF,TGCGCCAGCAGCTTGCCCCTGGGACAGGTGGACTACGAGCAGTACTTC